This T cell receptor beta chain stems from a study of blood T cell repertoires in COVID-19. Across the whole study: Acute-phase and convalescent COVID-19 samples originated in the United States, Italy and Spain. PBMCs, B-cell-depleted T cells, or T cells were the source of the cDNA or gDNA that made up the material.

Trimming pared 8 bases from V and 0 bases from J, leaving 5 bases between. The CDR3 extends over 13 amino acids. Original analysis: Counts of nucleated cells, estimated from reference gene primer amplification, were obtained. Clones were sequenced by immunoSEQ multiplex PCR, and TCRdb holds only the in-frame ones, with some missing. V and J calls and clone size are as listed in that table; D and trimming were resolved from the DNA. Of approximately 66,000 clones listed, around 84% are singletons. Sequenced input: peripheral blood. The chain carries TRBV12-3 or TRBV12-4 and TRBJ2-6; no clear D. The receptor was derived from a man aged 45-65 years with active COVID-19. This CDR3 reads CASEYSGANVLTF. CDR3 sequence (DNA): TGTGCCAGCGAGTACTCTGGGGCCAACGTCCTGACTTTC.